Described below is a single T cell receptor (beta chain) sequence and its context. As yet, its antigen is unknown. Germline CDR1 SGHVS, CDR2 FQNEAQ. With 5 bases removed from V and 7 bases from J, the gap between germline ends came to 14 bases. The CDR3 runs to 14 residues. The data were taken from a study of cytomegalovirus exposure and HLA in healthy donors. Notes on the study in general: Later analysis associated a missense DCLRE1C variant with TCR beta V- and J-gene trimming. For most subjects, TCR beta sequences were reported to predict HLA-A and HLA-B alleles with accuracy. Cytomegalovirus-associated status was assigned to approximately 160 TCR beta chains. TRBV6-2, TRBV6-3 and other indistinguishable V segments were excluded.

Vbeta (60) and Jbeta (13) primers were used in the PCR. The assay was immunoSEQ multiplex PCR, and TCRdb's table has in-frame clones only and misses some. Here the sample spans about 120,000 clones, approximately 80% being singletons. Sequencing was done on a sample of PBMCs. The chain links TRBV7-8 to TRBJ1-4; possibly TRBD1 for D (5 bases). This TCR came from a male donor in good health and CMV-seropositive. CDR3 region: CASSNLQGGEKLFF. CDR3 sequence (DNA): TGTGCCAGCAGCAACCTCCAGGGCGGTGAAAAACTGTTTTTT. The full variable domain, in which reference TRBV7-8 and TRBJ1-4 provide the parts outside the CDR3, is GAGVSQSPRYKVAKRGQDVALRCDPISGHVSLFWYQQALGQGPEFLTYFQNEAQLDKSGLPSDRFFAERPEGSVSTLKIQRTQQEDSAVYLCASSNLQGGEKLFFGSGTQLSVL.